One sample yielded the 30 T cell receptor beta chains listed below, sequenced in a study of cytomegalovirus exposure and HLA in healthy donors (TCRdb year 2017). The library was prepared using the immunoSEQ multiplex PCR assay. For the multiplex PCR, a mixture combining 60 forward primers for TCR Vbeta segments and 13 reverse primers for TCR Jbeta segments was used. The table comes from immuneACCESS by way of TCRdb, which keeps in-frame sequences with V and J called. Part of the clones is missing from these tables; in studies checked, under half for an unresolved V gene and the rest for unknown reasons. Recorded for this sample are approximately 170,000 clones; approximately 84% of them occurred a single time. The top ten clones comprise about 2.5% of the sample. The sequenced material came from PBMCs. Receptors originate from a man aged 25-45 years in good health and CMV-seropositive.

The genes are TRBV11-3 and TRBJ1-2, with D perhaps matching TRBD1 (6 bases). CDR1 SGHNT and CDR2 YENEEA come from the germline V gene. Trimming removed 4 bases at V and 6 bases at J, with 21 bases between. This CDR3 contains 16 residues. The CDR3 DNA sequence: TGTGCCAGCAGCTCGAGGACAGAGTGGTATCCGGATGGCTACACCTTC. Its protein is CASSSRTEWYPDGYTF.

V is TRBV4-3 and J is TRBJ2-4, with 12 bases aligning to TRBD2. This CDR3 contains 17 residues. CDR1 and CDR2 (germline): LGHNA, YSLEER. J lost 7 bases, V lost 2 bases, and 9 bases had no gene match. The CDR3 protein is CASSQQTSGSLGNIQYF. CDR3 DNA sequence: TGCGCCAGCAGCCAACAGACTAGCGGGAGTCTTGGGAACATTCAGTACTTC.

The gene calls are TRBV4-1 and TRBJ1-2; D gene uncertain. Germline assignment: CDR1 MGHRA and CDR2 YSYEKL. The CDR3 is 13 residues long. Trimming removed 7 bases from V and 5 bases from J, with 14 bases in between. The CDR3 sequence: CASKGGAGYGYTF. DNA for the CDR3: TGCGCCAGCAAGGGTGGCGCGGGATATGGCTACACCTTC.

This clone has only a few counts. CDR3: CASKGSLEVNTEAFF. In DNA, the CDR3 is TGTGCCAGCAAGGGGTCTCTAGAGGTGAACACTGAAGCTTTCTTT. The chain combines TRBV6-1 with TRBJ1-1; perhaps TRBD1 as D (5 bases). CDR3 length: 15 residues. V lost 7 bases and J lost 0, with 15 bases in between. The germline V gene encodes CDR1 MNHNS and CDR2 SASEGT.

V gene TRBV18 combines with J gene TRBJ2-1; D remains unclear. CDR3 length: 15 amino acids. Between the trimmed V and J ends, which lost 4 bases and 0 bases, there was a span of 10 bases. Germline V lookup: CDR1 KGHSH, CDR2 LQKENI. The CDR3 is CASSLKATSYNEQFF. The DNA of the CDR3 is TGTGCCAGCTCACTTAAAGCTACCTCCTACAATGAGCAGTTCTTC. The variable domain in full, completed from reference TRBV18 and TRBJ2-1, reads NAGVMQNPRHLVRRRGQEARLRCSPMKGHSHVYWYRQLPEEGLKFMVYLQKENIIDESGMPKERFSAEFPKEGPSILRIQQVVRGDSAAYFCASSLKATSYNEQFFGPGTRLTVL.

Written as DNA, the CDR3 is TGTGCCAGCAGCTTAGGGACTAGCTATTGGCATGAGCAGTTCTTC. It encodes CASSLGTSYWHEQFF. This chain joins TRBV11-2 and TRBJ2-1, with 8 positions matching TRBD2. With V trimmed by 1 base and J by 8 bases, 7 bases remained unmatched. CDR3 length equals 15 residues. Germline CDR1 reads SGHAT; CDR2 reads FQNNGV.

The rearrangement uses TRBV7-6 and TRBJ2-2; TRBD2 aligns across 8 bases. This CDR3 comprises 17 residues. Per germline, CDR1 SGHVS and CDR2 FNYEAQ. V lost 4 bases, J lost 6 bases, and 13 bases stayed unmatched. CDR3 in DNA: TGTGCCAGCAGCTCCCAGATGAGTGGGACTAGGGCCGGGGAGCTGTTTTTT. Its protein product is CASSSQMSGTRAGELFF.

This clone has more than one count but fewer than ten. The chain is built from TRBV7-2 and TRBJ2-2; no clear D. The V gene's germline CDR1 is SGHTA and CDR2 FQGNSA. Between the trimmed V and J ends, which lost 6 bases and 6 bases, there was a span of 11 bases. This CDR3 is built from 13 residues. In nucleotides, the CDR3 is TGTGCCAGCAGGGAACAGACACCCGGGGAGCTGTTTTTT. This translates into CASREQTPGELFF.

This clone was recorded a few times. The CDR3 nucleotides read TGTGCCAGCAGCCCTGGGGCTACCAGCCAAGAGACCCAGTACTTC. Residues: CASSPGATSQETQYF. The V call is TRBV7-2, the J call TRBJ2-5; tentative D call: TRBD1 (5 bases). Germline V gene sequence: CDR1 SGHTA, CDR2 FQGNSA. This CDR3 region has 15 residues. V lost 5 bases, J lost 1 base, and 14 bases lay in between.

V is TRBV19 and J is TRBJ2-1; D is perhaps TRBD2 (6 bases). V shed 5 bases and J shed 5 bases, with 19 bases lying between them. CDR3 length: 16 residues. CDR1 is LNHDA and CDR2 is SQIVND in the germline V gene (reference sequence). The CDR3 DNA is TGTGCCAGTAGTTATACCCCGACTAGTTGGGACAATGAGCAGTTCTTC. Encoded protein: CASSYTPTSWDNEQFF.

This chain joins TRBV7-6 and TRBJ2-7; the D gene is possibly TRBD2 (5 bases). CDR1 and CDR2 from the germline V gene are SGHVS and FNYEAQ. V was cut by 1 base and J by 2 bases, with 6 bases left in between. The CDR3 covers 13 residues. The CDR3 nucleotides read TGTGCCAGCAGCTTAGGGGAGACCTACGAGCAGTACGTC. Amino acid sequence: CASSLGETYEQYV.

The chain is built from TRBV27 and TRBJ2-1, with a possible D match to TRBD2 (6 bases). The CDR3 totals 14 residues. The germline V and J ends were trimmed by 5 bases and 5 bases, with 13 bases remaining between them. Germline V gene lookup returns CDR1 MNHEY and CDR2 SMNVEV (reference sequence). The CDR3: CASSEGGGNNEQFF. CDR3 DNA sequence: TGTGCCAGCAGTGAGGGAGGCGGTAACAATGAGCAGTTCTTC.

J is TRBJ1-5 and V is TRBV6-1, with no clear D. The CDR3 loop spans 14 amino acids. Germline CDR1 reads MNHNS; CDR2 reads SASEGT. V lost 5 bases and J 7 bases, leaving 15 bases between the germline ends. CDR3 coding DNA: TGTGCCAGCAGTTATTTCGCCAGCGGACAGCCCCAGCATTTT. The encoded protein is CASSYFASGQPQHF.

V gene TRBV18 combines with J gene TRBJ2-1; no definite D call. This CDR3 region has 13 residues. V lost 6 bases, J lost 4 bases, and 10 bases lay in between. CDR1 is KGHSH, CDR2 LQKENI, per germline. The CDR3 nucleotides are TGTGCCAGCTCCCCGGCCGGGTACAATGAGCAGTTCTTC. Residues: CASSPAGYNEQFF.

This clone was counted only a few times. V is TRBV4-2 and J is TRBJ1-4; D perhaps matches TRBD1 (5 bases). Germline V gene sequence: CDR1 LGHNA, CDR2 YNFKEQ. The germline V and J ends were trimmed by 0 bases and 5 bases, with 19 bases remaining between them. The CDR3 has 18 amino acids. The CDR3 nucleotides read TGTGCCAGCAGCCAAGATCTCGTAGGGCAGGGTGGGAATGAAAAACTGTTTTTT. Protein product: CASSQDLVGQGGNEKLFF.

The CDR3 reads CASSEAAGLNTEAFF. CDR3 DNA sequence: TGTGCCAGCAGTGAAGCGGCGGGCCTGAACACTGAAGCTTTCTTT. This chain links TRBV6-1 with TRBJ1-1; D is unresolved. Germline V gene sequence: CDR1 MNHNS, CDR2 SASEGT. The CDR3 contains 15 residues. The ends were cut back, 0 bases at V and 0 bases at J, with 8 bases in the middle.

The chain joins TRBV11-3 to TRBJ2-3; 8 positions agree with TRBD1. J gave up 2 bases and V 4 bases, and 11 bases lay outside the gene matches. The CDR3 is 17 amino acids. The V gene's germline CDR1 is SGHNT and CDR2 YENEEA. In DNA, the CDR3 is TGTGCCAGCAGCTATCAGGGGGCAAGTTCCCACACAGATACGCAGTATTTT. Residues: CASSYQGASSHTDTQYF.

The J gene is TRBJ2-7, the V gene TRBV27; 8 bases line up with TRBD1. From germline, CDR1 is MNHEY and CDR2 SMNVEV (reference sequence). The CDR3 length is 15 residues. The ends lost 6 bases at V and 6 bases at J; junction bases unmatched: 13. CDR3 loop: CASRILGQGASEQYF. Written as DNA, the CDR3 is TGTGCCAGCAGAATATTGGGGCAGGGGGCGAGCGAGCAGTACTTC.

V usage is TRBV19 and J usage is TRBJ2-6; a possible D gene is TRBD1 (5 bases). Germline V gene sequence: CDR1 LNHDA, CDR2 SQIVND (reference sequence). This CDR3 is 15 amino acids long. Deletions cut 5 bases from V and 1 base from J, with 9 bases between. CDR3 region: CASSYDRSGANVLTF. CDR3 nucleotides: TGTGCCAGTAGTTACGACAGATCTGGGGCCAACGTCCTGACTTTC.

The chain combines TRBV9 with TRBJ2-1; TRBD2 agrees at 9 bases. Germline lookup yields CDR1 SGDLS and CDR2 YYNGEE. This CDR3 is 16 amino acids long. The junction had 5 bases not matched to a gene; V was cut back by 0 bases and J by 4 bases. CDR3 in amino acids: CASSVGSGGSYNEQFF. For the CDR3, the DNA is TGTGCCAGCAGCGTAGGAAGCGGGGGGAGTTACAATGAGCAGTTCTTC.

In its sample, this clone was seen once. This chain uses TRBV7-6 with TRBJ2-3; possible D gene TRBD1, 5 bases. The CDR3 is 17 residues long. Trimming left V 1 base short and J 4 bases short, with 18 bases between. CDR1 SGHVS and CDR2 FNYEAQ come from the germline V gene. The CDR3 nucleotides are TGTGCCAGCAGCTTAGGCCGGCCGAAGGGGTTGTCAGATACGCAGTATTTT. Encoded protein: CASSLGRPKGLSDTQYF.

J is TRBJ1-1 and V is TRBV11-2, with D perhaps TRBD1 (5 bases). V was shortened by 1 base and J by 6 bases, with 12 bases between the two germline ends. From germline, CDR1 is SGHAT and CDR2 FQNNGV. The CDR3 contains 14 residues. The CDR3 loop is CASSLGPGRSEAFF. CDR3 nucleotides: TGTGCCAGCAGCTTAGGGCCAGGGCGGTCTGAAGCTTTCTTT.

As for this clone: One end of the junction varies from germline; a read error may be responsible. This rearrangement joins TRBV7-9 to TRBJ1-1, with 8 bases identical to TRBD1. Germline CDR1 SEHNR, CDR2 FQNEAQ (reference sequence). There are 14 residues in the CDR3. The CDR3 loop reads CASSLAGQGTGAFF. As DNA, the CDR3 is TGTGCCAGCAGCTTAGCCGGACAGGGCACTGGAGCTTTCTTT.

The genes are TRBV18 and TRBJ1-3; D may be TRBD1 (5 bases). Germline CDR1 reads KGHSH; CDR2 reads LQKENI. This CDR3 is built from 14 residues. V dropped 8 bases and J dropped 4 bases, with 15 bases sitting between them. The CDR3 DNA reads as TGTGCCAGCGCAACCCAGGGCTTGGGAAACACCATATATTTT. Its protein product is CASATQGLGNTIYF.

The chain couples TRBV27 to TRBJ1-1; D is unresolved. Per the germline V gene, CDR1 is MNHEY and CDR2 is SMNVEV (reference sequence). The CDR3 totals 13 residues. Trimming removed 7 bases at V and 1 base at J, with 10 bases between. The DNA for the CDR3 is TGTGCCAGCAAAATTCGAGGGAACACTGAAGCTTTCTTT. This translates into CASKIRGNTEAFF.

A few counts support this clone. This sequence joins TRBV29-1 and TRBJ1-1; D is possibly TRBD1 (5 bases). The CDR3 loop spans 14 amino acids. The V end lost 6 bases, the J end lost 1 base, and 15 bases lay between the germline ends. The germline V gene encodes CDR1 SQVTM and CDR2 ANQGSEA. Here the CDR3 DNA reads TGCAGCGTCGATGGGGGGACCGGGAACACTGAAGCTTTCTTT. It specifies CSVDGGTGNTEAFF.

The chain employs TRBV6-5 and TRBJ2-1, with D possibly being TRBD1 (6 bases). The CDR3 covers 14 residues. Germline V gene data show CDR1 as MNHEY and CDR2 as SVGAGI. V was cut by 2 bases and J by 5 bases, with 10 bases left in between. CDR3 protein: CASSYADRDNEQFF. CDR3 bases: TGTGCCAGCAGTTACGCGGACAGAGACAATGAGCAGTTCTTC.

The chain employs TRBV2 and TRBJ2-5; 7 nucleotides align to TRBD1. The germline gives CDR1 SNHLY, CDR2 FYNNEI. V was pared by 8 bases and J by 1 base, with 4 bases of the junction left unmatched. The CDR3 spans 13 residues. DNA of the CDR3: TGTGCCAGCGGAAGGGACAGCCAAGAGACCCAGTACTTC. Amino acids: CASGRDSQETQYF.

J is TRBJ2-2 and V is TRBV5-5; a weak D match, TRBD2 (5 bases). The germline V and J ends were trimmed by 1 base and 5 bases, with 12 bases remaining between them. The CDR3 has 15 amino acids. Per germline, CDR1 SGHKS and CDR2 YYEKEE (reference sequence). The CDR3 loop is CASSLSGGGTGELFF. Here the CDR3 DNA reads TGTGCCAGCAGCTTGAGCGGCGGTGGTACCGGGGAGCTGTTTTTT.

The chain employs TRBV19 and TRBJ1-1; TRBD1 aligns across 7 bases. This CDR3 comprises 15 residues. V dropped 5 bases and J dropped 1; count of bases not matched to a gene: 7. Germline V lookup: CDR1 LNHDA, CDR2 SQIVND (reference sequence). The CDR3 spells CASSDHRGPNTEAFF. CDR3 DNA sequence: TGTGCCAGTAGTGACCACAGGGGACCGAACACTGAAGCTTTCTTT.